The 14 T cell receptor beta chains listed next were all sequenced from one sample in a study of cytomegalovirus exposure and HLA in healthy donors. A multiplex PCR was run with 60 Vbeta primers and 13 Jbeta primers. Generated by immunoSEQ multiplex PCR, the TCRdb table keeps only in-frame clones and is missing some. The sample shows 80,000 or so clones, over 70% of them seen only once. The sequenced sample was PBMCs. These receptor sequences come from a man aged 30-40 years in good health and CMV-seropositive.

The chain carries TRBV9 and TRBJ1-1, with D possibly matching TRBD1 (5 bases). The germline V gene encodes CDR1 SGDLS and CDR2 YYNGEE. The CDR3 is made up of 14 amino acids. V lost 0 bases and J lost 11, with 17 bases in between. The CDR3 DNA reads TGTGCCAGCAGCGTAGCTACAGGCCCAACGGAGGCTTTCTTT. Translation gives CASSVATGPTEAFF.

V is TRBV2 and J is TRBJ1-2, with D maybe TRBD1 (5 bases). The CDR3 consists of 13 residues. Germline CDR1 is SNHLY and CDR2 is FYNNEI. Trimming cost V 10 bases and J 5 bases, with 17 bases left between them. In nucleotides, the CDR3 is TGTGCCATCGACAGTTCCCTTTGGTATGGCTACACCTTC. Its translation is CAIDSSLWYGYTF.

This clone showed up just a few times. One end of the junction varies from germline; a read error may be responsible. The V and J genes are TRBV29-1 and TRBJ1-2; TRBD1 matches at 9 bases. Germline-derived CDR1 and CDR2 are SQVTM and ANQGSEA. CDR3 length equals 13 residues. DNA of the CDR3: TGCAGCGCGGGGGACAGGGACGACTATGGCTACCCCTTC. The encoded protein is CSAGDRDDYGYPF. The whole variable domain, filled in from reference TRBV29-1 and TRBJ1-2, reads SAVISQKPSRDICQRGTSLTIQCQVDSQVTMMFWYRQQPGQSLTLIATANQGSEATYESGFVIDKFPISRPNLTFSTLTVSNMSPEDSSIYLCSAGDRDDYGYPFGSGTRLTVV.

This chain links TRBV6-1 with TRBJ1-4; D perhaps matches TRBD1 (5 bases). V lost 5 bases and J lost 3, with 10 bases in between. The CDR3 extends over 14 amino acids. Per germline, CDR1 MNHNS and CDR2 SASEGT. The CDR3 sequence: CASSRGSANEKLFF. The CDR3 DNA reads as TGTGCCAGCAGTAGGGGATCTGCTAATGAAAAACTGTTTTTT.

The chain carries TRBV7-6 and TRBJ1-1; D remains unclear. There are 14 residues in the CDR3. CDR1 SGHVS and CDR2 FNYEAQ come from the germline V gene. Deletions cut 3 bases from V and 1 base from J, with 9 bases between. CDR3 residues: CASSFGSRNTEAFF. Here the CDR3 DNA reads TGTGCCAGCAGCTTTGGGAGTCGGAACACTGAAGCTTTCTTT.

This clone was counted a few times. V and J are TRBV28 and TRBJ2-1; the D is unclear. The CDR3 has 15 residues. From germline, CDR1 is MDHEN and CDR2 SYDVKM. The V and J ends lost 8 bases and 5 bases respectively, with 19 bases between them. CDR3 protein: CASLLGVALNNEQFF. The DNA of the CDR3 is TGTGCCAGCCTCCTTGGAGTGGCTTTAAACAATGAGCAGTTCTTC.

A few counts support this clone. This chain joins TRBV2 and TRBJ2-5, with D perhaps matching TRBD2 (5 bases). Germline V gene sequence: CDR1 SNHLY, CDR2 FYNNEI. Trimming cost V 5 bases and J 5 bases, with 12 bases left between them. This CDR3 has 13 residues. The chain's CDR3 is CASSFIGVETQYF. CDR3 DNA sequence: TGTGCCAGCAGTTTCATCGGGGTGGAGACCCAGTACTTC.

The chain joins TRBV25-1 to TRBJ2-7; weak D call: TRBD1 (6 bases). The germline V gene has CDR1 MGHDK and CDR2 SYGVNS. This CDR3 contains 13 residues. V dropped 3 bases and J dropped 2 bases, with 8 bases sitting between them. CDR3 protein: CASSDQGTYEQYF. CDR3 bases: TGTGCCAGCAGTGACCAGGGGACCTACGAGCAGTACTTC.

There are a few counts of this clone. The chain has TRBV6-1 and TRBJ2-1; TRBD1 might be the D (6 bases). V was cut by 6 bases and J by 9 bases, with 15 bases left in between. This CDR3 comprises 13 residues. Germline CDR1 is MNHNS and CDR2 is SASEGT. CDR3 in amino acids: CASRPPGVSEQFF. The CDR3, as DNA: TGTGCCAGCAGACCCCCAGGGGTGAGTGAGCAGTTCTTC.

This clone was detected only a few times. A junction boundary mismatches the germline segment, possibly from a read error. The CDR3 bases are TGCAGCGTGGAGGATATTAATGAAAACCTGTTTTTT. Amino acids: CSVEDINENLFF. This chain joins TRBV29-1 and TRBJ1-4; D not resolved. Germline loops: CDR1 SQVTM, CDR2 ANQGSEA. This CDR3 contains 12 residues.

With respect to this clone: One junction end disagrees with the germline gene, perhaps due to a read error. The genes are TRBV30 and TRBJ2-7; 14 nucleotides agree with TRBD2. The CDR3 contains 15 residues. Germline CDR1 and CDR2: GTSNPN and SVGIG (reference sequence). This chain's CDR3 is CAWRQGLAGVHEQHF. CDR3 bases: TGTGCCTGGAGGCAGGGACTAGCGGGAGTCCACGAGCAGCACTTC.

The gene calls are TRBV28 and TRBJ2-2; 16 bases are a match to TRBD2. Germline trimming cut 6 bases from V and 4 bases from J; bases unmatched to any gene: 8. CDR3 length: 18 residues. The germline CDR1 and CDR2 sequences are MDHEN and SYDVKM. The CDR3, as DNA: TGTGCCAGCAGCGGGACTAGCGGGGGGGGTGGGGGCACCGGGGAGCTGTTTTTT. Its protein product is CASSGTSGGGGGTGELFF.

The V call is TRBV5-1, the J call TRBJ1-4; D gene unclear. Per the germline V gene, CDR1 is SGHRS and CDR2 is YFSETQ. Trimming stripped 0 bases from V and 5 bases from J, with 11 bases between. The CDR3 is made up of 15 amino acids. The CDR3 loop reads CASSLEAGSNEKLFF. DNA of the CDR3: TGCGCCAGCAGCTTGGAGGCAGGCTCCAATGAAAAACTGTTTTTT.

V gene TRBV15 combines with J gene TRBJ2-7; D remains unclear. The germline V and J ends were trimmed by 1 base and 3 bases, with 13 bases remaining between them. The V gene's germline CDR1 is LNHNV and CDR2 YYDKDF (reference sequence). The CDR3 totals 15 residues. CDR3 nucleotide sequence: TGTGCCACCAGCAGAGCGAACATGTTAAGCTACGAGCAGTACTTC. Its protein product is CATSRANMLSYEQYF.